Below, 10 T cell receptor beta chains from the same sample are listed, as sequenced in a study of cytomegalovirus exposure and HLA in healthy donors. With 60 Vbeta and 13 Jbeta primers, the PCR was carried out. Data came from immunoSEQ multiplex PCR; TCRdb stores just in-frame clones and leaves some out. The sample lists 150,000 to 200,000 clones; 75% to 90% were seen once. Input material: PBMCs. Receptor source: a woman aged 18-29 years in good health and CMV-seronegative.

The rearrangement joins TRBV5-1 to TRBJ2-7; 9 nucleotides match TRBD1. From germline, CDR1 is SGHRS and CDR2 YFSETQ. Germline trimming cut 2 bases from V and 7 bases from J; bases unmatched to any gene: 7. The CDR3 runs 14 residues. The CDR3 loop reads CASSFGTGPPEQYF. CDR3 in DNA: TGCGCCAGCAGCTTCGGGACAGGGCCCCCGGAGCAGTACTTC.

In DNA, the CDR3 is TGTGCCAGCAGCCAAGTATACGGACTAGCGGAGCAGTTCTTC. Translated, it gives CASSQVYGLAEQFF. The rearrangement uses TRBV14 and TRBJ2-1, with 9 bases matching TRBD2. Germline V gene data show CDR1 as SGHDN and CDR2 as FVKESK. This CDR3 is built from 14 residues. With 1 base clipped from V and 10 bases from J, the junction kept 5 bases outside the gene matches.

The chain joins TRBV18 to TRBJ2-5; D is possibly TRBD1 (5 bases). Germline CDR1 and CDR2: KGHSH and LQKENI. The ends were cut back, 5 bases at V and 3 bases at J, with 19 bases in the middle. The CDR3 runs 16 residues. DNA of the CDR3: TGTGCCAGCTCAAGGAGCTCAGTTAACAGGAAAGAGACCCAGTACTTC. Its translation is CASSRSSVNRKETQYF.

The rearrangement uses TRBV28 and TRBJ2-5; 7 nucleotides align to TRBD1. Trimming at V came to 6 bases and at J to 3 bases, leaving 10 bases not matched to a gene. This CDR3 region has 15 residues. CDR1 MDHEN and CDR2 SYDVKM come from the germline V gene. CDR3 region: CASRTTGVSEETQYF. CDR3 in DNA: TGTGCCAGCAGAACCACAGGGGTTTCGGAAGAGACCCAGTACTTC.

V gene TRBV10-3 combines with J gene TRBJ2-5, with D possibly being TRBD2 (6 bases). Germline-derived CDR1 and CDR2 are ENHRY and SYGVKD. CDR3 length equals 13 residues. V was pared by 7 bases and J by 1 base, with 10 bases between. The CDR3 protein is CAIMRDPQETQYF. The CDR3 DNA reads TGTGCCATCATGCGGGACCCCCAAGAGACCCAGTACTTC.

The CDR3 nucleotides are TGTGCCAGCAGCCTTCTACGCCTTGACTATGGCTACACCTTC. It codes for CASSLLRLDYGYTF. The J gene is TRBJ1-2, the V gene TRBV5-6; no reliable D call. CDR1 is SGHDT, CDR2 YYEEEE, per germline. V lost 4 bases to trimming and J lost 3 bases, with 13 bases between them. This CDR3 spans 14 amino acids.

The chain carries TRBV9 and TRBJ1-2; TRBD1 matches 8 bases. The CDR3 runs 16 residues. J was trimmed by 2 bases and V by 0 bases; bases with no gene match: 6. CDR1 and CDR2 (germline): SGDLS, YYNGEE. DNA for the CDR3: TGTGCCAGCAGCGTAGCGGGGACAGGCCAGAACTATGGCTACACCTTC. Encoded protein: CASSVAGTGQNYGYTF.

The rearrangement uses TRBV27 and TRBJ2-7; 13 nucleotides match TRBD2. With V trimmed by 5 bases and J by 7 bases, 11 bases remained unmatched. Germline lookup yields CDR1 MNHEY and CDR2 SMNVEV (reference sequence). The CDR3 consists of 16 residues. The CDR3 reads CASSVRGLAGAWEQYF. For the CDR3, the DNA is TGTGCCAGCAGTGTACGCGGACTAGCGGGAGCGTGGGAGCAGTACTTC.

The chain recombines TRBV10-3 with TRBJ2-1; D gene uncertain. CDR3 length equals 13 residues. Between the trimmed V and J ends, which lost 6 bases and 5 bases, there was a span of 11 bases. The V gene's germline CDR1 is ENHRY and CDR2 SYGVKD. The CDR3 spells CAIRAIAHNEQFF. For the CDR3, the DNA is TGTGCCATCAGGGCCATAGCCCACAATGAGCAGTTCTTC.

The chain uses TRBV6-1 and TRBJ2-5; 8 bases are shared with TRBD2. Trimming removed 6 bases from V and 5 bases from J; junction bases left unmatched: 8. The CDR3 runs 14 residues. CDR1 is MNHNS, CDR2 SASEGT, per germline. The CDR3, as DNA: TGTGCCAGCAGGGTTCCCGGGACTAGGGAGACCCAGTACTTC. This sequence encodes CASRVPGTRETQYF.